These 26 T cell receptor beta chains came from one sample sequenced in a study of cytomegalovirus exposure and HLA in healthy donors. Method: immunoSEQ multiplex PCR; TCRdb's copy keeps in-frame clones and lacks some. This table holds over 110,000 clones, around 87% found once. Sequences were obtained from PBMCs. These receptors all stem from a man between 18 and 29 years old in good health and CMV-seropositive.

This clone was recorded once. The chain links TRBV6-1 to TRBJ2-3; D possibly corresponds to TRBD1 (5 bases). CDR1 and CDR2 from the germline V gene are MNHNS and SASEGT. The CDR3 extends over 13 amino acids. V was clipped by 8 bases and J by 2 bases, with 11 bases between them. As DNA, the CDR3 is TGTGCCAGCGGTTTCAGGGTCACAGATACGCAGTATTTT. It translates to CASGFRVTDTQYF.

The chain links TRBV7-9 to TRBJ2-5; TRBD2 aligns across 11 bases. Germline V gene data show CDR1 as SEHNR and CDR2 as FQNEAQ (reference sequence). Unmatched junction bases numbered 7, after V lost 5 bases and J lost 2 bases. This CDR3 is built from 16 residues. CDR3 bases: TGTGCCAGCAGCCGGATAACTAGCGGGGGTCAAGAGACCCAGTACTTC. It is translated as CASSRITSGGQETQYF.

The chain has TRBV7-6 and TRBJ2-3; D remains unclear. Germline V gene data show CDR1 as SGHVS and CDR2 as FNYEAQ. The CDR3 is 14 amino acids. V dropped 3 bases and J dropped 2 bases, with 9 bases sitting between them. In nucleotides, the CDR3 is TGTGCCAGCAGCTTTTTAGCAACCACAGATACGCAGTATTTT. It translates to CASSFLATTDTQYF.

The rearrangement joins TRBV9 to TRBJ2-1, with D possibly being TRBD1 (6 bases). Per germline, CDR1 SGDLS and CDR2 YYNGEE. V lost 3 bases and J lost 3, with 13 bases in between. The CDR3 contains 15 residues. CDR3 in DNA: TGTGCCAGCAGCGCCGACTTGGACAGCTACAATGAGCAGTTCTTC. Translating gives CASSADLDSYNEQFF.

This sequence joins TRBV19 and TRBJ1-1; D gene ambiguous. Per the germline V gene, CDR1 is LNHDA and CDR2 is SQIVND (reference sequence). Trimming took 3 bases from V and 5 from J, leaving 10 bases between them. This CDR3 contains 13 residues. In DNA form, the CDR3 reads TGTGCCAGTAGTATCCCCGGGGAAACTGAAGCTTTCTTT. Its protein product is CASSIPGETEAFF.

The chain uses TRBV4-1 and TRBJ2-2, with D unresolved. This CDR3 is 15 amino acids long. Trimming shortened V by 6 bases and J by 1 base, and 12 bases separated the two germline ends. Looked up from germline, CDR1 is MGHRA and CDR2 is YSYEKL. The CDR3 here is CASRDGRLNTGELFF. As DNA, the CDR3 is TGCGCCAGCAGGGATGGCAGGCTGAACACCGGGGAGCTGTTTTTT.

V is TRBV6-1 and J is TRBJ1-5; D is uncertain. Germline V gene data show CDR1 as MNHNS and CDR2 as SASEGT. This CDR3 region has 13 residues. Deletions cut 5 bases from V and 4 bases from J, with 9 bases between. The CDR3 reads CASSSGSNQPQHF. In DNA form, the CDR3 reads TGTGCCAGCAGTTCCGGGTCTAATCAGCCCCAGCATTTT.

The chain links TRBV11-1 to TRBJ2-7; maybe TRBD2 (6 bases). Trimming stripped 1 base from V and 0 bases from J, with 10 bases between. This CDR3 spans 15 amino acids. CDR1 and CDR2 from the germline V gene are SGHAT and FQDESV (reference sequence). The CDR3 is CASSLVGTASYEQYF. CDR3 in DNA: TGTGCCAGCAGCTTAGTGGGGACTGCCTCCTACGAGCAGTACTTC.

In this sample, this clone turned up once. V is TRBV30 and J is TRBJ1-2, with 9 bases that match TRBD1. Germline V gives CDR1 GTSNPN, CDR2 SVGIG (reference sequence). The CDR3 runs to 15 residues. V shed 0 bases, J shed 5 bases, and the junction held 7 bases outside the gene matches. This chain's CDR3 is CAWSVGGTGPYGYTF. The CDR3 DNA reads TGTGCCTGGAGTGTAGGCGGGACAGGGCCTTATGGCTACACCTTC.

The chain links TRBV2 to TRBJ2-2, with 7 nucleotides matching TRBD2. This CDR3 is 16 amino acids long. Germline trimming cut 4 bases from V and 3 bases from J; bases unmatched to any gene: 8. Per germline, CDR1 SNHLY and CDR2 FYNNEI. This chain's CDR3 is CASSVGGSGYTGELFF. CDR3 DNA: TGTGCCAGCAGTGTGGGCGGGAGTGGATACACCGGGGAGCTGTTTTTT.

V usage is TRBV13 and J usage is TRBJ2-1; 9 bases are a match to TRBD2. The V gene end was trimmed by 1 base and the J gene end by 7 bases; junction bases not matched to a gene: 5. The germline V gene encodes CDR1 PRHDT and CDR2 FYEKMQ (reference sequence). This CDR3 spans 15 amino acids. In DNA form, the CDR3 reads TGTGCCAGCAGCTTAGATCTAGCGGGGTATAATGAGCAGTTCTTC. This translates into CASSLDLAGYNEQFF.

The J gene is TRBJ2-6, the V gene TRBV2; TRBD2 agrees at 7 bases. The V gene's germline CDR1 is SNHLY and CDR2 FYNNEI. CDR3 size: 15 residues. The V and J ends lost 8 bases and 0 bases, in that order; junction bases with no gene match: 4. CDR3 protein: CASSTGGSGANVLTF. The CDR3 DNA sequence: TGTGCCAGCTCTACGGGGGGCTCTGGGGCCAACGTCCTGACTTTC.

The CDR3 region has the DNA TGCAGCGCCCCTTTAACCGGGGGGGGCTACACCTTC. This sequence encodes CSAPLTGGGYTF. The V call is TRBV29-1, the J call TRBJ1-2; possibly TRBD1 for D (5 bases). V dropped 7 bases and J dropped 8 bases, with 17 bases sitting between them. CDR3 length: 12 amino acids. Germline loops: CDR1 SQVTM, CDR2 ANQGSEA.

This chain uses TRBV30 with TRBJ2-1; D gene unclear. With 4 bases removed from V and 7 bases from J, the gap between germline ends came to 5 bases. Germline values: CDR1 GTSNPN, CDR2 SVGIG (reference sequence). The CDR3 runs 10 residues. The CDR3 is CAWNRNEQFF. The CDR3 DNA is TGTGCCTGGAATCGTAATGAGCAGTTCTTC.

The chain is built from TRBV9 and TRBJ2-5; 9 bases fit TRBD2. V shed 0 bases, J shed 5 bases, and the junction held 8 bases outside the gene matches. The CDR3 consists of 16 residues. Per germline, CDR1 SGDLS and CDR2 YYNGEE. CDR3 bases: TGTGCCAGCAGCGTAGCAGGGCGGGGGGGCCAGGAGACCCAGTACTTC. Encoded protein: CASSVAGRGGQETQYF.

This clone was counted a few times. This chain uses TRBV19 with TRBJ1-4; D is undetermined. Trimming stripped 7 bases from V and 8 bases from J, with 17 bases between. Germline assignment: CDR1 LNHDA and CDR2 SQIVND (reference sequence). The CDR3 has 14 amino acids. In nucleotides, the CDR3 is TGTGCCAGTACTTCCCAGCGCCGATCGGAAAAACTGTTTTTT. The encoded protein is CASTSQRRSEKLFF.

This clone was observed a few times. The rearrangement uses TRBV11-2 and TRBJ2-5; D ambiguous. Germline V gene sequence: CDR1 SGHAT, CDR2 FQNNGV. V lost 3 bases and J 5 bases, leaving 4 bases between the germline ends. The CDR3 is made up of 11 amino acids. The DNA for the CDR3 is TGTGCCAGCAGCTTCCGTGAGACCCAGTACTTC. Residues: CASSFRETQYF.

In its sample, this clone was seen a few times. The chain carries TRBV9 and TRBJ2-2; a possible D gene is TRBD1 (5 bases). The CDR3 spans 13 residues. Germline lookup yields CDR1 SGDLS and CDR2 YYNGEE. V lost 0 bases and J 6 bases, leaving 6 bases between the germline ends. This CDR3 reads CASSVVGPGELFF. CDR3 in DNA: TGTGCCAGCAGCGTAGTGGGGCCCGGGGAGCTGTTTTTT.

The chain has TRBV6-6 and TRBJ2-1; possibly TRBD2 for D (5 bases). V was clipped by 4 bases and J by 13 bases, with 17 bases between them. Per germline, CDR1 MNHNY and CDR2 SVGAGI (reference sequence). The CDR3 covers 13 residues. For the CDR3, the DNA is TGTGCCAGCAGTTCAAGGGAGTCCCTGGGACAGTTCTTC. Its protein is CASSSRESLGQFF.

The rearrangement uses TRBV29-1 and TRBJ2-4, with a tentative D call TRBD2 (6 bases). The ends were cut back, 0 bases at V and 9 bases at J, with 15 bases in the middle. The CDR3 runs 14 residues. Germline lookup yields CDR1 SQVTM and CDR2 ANQGSEA. The CDR3 DNA reads TGCAGCGTTGAAGAGGGGTCAAACGGGGGCATTCAGTACTTC. Protein sequence: CSVEEGSNGGIQYF. Full variable domain (outside the CDR3, taken from reference TRBV29-1 and TRBJ2-4): SAVISQKPSRDICQRGTSLTIQCQVDSQVTMMFWYRQQPGQSLTLIATANQGSEATYESGFVIDKFPISRPNLTFSTLTVSNMSPEDSSIYLCSVEEGSNGGIQYFGAGTRLSVL.

The chain couples TRBV5-1 to TRBJ1-1, with D perhaps TRBD1 (5 bases). The CDR3 contains 15 residues. Looked up from germline, CDR1 is SGHRS and CDR2 is YFSETQ. Trimming stripped 0 bases from V and 3 bases from J, with 12 bases between. The CDR3 sequence: CASSLVWGLDTEAFF. As DNA, the CDR3 is TGCGCCAGCAGCTTGGTCTGGGGACTTGACACTGAAGCTTTCTTT.

The chain recombines TRBV15 with TRBJ2-3, with TRBD2 matching over 15 bases. Losses at the gene ends were 0 bases for V and 6 bases for J; bases not matched to a gene: 13. Germline V gene data show CDR1 as LNHNV and CDR2 as YYDKDF (reference sequence). The CDR3 runs to 20 residues. The CDR3 loop reads CATSRDSGLAGGGRGDTQYF. CDR3 nucleotides: TGTGCCACCAGCAGAGATTCGGGACTAGCGGGAGGCGGTAGGGGGGATACGCAGTATTTT.

The rearrangement uses TRBV5-1 and TRBJ2-7; D is uncertain. The V gene's germline CDR1 is SGHRS and CDR2 YFSETQ. V dropped 7 bases and J dropped 0 bases, with 11 bases sitting between them. The CDR3 contains 13 residues. The CDR3 sequence: CASGDTSSYEQYF. CDR3 nucleotide sequence: TGCGCCAGCGGTGACACCTCCTCCTACGAGCAGTACTTC.

The chain couples TRBV10-2 to TRBJ2-1, with TRBD1 identical over 11 bases. The CDR3 length is 17 residues. Germline V gene lookup returns CDR1 WSHSY and CDR2 SAAADI. V lost 4 bases and J lost 3; bases outside the gene matches: 8. Here the CDR3 DNA reads TGCGCCAGCAGTGGTGGGGGACAGGGGGTAGACTACAATGAGCAGTTCTTC. Protein sequence: CASSGGGQGVDYNEQFF.

CDR3 protein: CASSRGQGVIDGYTF. The CDR3 nucleotides are TGTGCCAGCAGCCGGGGACAGGGGGTGATTGATGGCTACACCTTC. The rearrangement links TRBV5-5 to TRBJ1-2; TRBD1 matches 11 bases. The junction had 8 bases not matched to a gene; V was cut back by 4 bases and J by 6 bases. The CDR3 consists of 15 residues. Germline V gene sequence: CDR1 SGHKS, CDR2 YYEKEE (reference sequence).

The chain couples TRBV11-2 to TRBJ2-7; 9 bases are shared with TRBD2. Germline trimming cut 4 bases from V and 4 bases from J; bases unmatched to any gene: 11. This CDR3 comprises 16 residues. Germline V CDR1 and CDR2: SGHAT, FQNNGV. The CDR3 coding sequence is TGTGCCAGCAGCTACCCCATAGCGGGAGTTGGGTACGAGCAGTACTTC. It translates to CASSYPIAGVGYEQYF.